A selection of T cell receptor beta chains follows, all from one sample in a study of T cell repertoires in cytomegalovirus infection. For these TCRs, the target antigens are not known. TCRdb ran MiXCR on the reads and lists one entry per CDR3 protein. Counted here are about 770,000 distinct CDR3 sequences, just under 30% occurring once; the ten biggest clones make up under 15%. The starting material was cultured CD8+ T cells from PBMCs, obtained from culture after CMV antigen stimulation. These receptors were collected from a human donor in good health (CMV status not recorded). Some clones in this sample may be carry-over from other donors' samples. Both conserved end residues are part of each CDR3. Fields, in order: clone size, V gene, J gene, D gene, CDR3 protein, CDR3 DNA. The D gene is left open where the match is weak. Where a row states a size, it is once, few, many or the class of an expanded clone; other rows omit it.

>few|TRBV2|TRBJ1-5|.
CASSEVEYTYQPQHF
TGTGCCAGCAGTGAAGTCGAATACACGTATCAGCCCCAGCATTTT
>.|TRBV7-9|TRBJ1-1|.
CASSSVGMNTEAFF
TGTGCCAGCAGCTCTGTGGGGATGAACACTGAAGCTTTCTTT
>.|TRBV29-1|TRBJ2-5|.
CSVDAQGTLETQYF
TGCAGCGTTGATGCCCAGGGAACCTTGGAGACCCAGTACTTC
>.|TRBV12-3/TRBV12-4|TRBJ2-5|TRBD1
CAITPAQGALETQYF
TGTGCCATCACGCCTGCGCAGGGGGCTCTTGAGACCCAGTACTTC
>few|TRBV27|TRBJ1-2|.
CASSRTASYGYTF
TGTGCCAGCAGTCGGACAGCCAGCTATGGCTACACCTTC
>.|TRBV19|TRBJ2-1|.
CASGSGDYLYNEQFF
TGTGCCAGTGGATCAGGGGACTATTTGTACAATGAGCAGTTCTTC
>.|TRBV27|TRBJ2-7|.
CASSLSTGGYEQYF
TGTGCCAGCAGTTTATCGACAGGCGGCTACGAGCAGTACTTC
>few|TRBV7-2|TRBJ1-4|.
CASSLGGGKTGNEKLFF
TGTGCCAGCAGCTTAGGTGGGGGGAAAACGGGTAATGAAAAACTGTTTTTT
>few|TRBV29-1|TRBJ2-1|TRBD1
CSVETGTGLMSSYNEQFF
TGCAGCGTTGAGACCGGGACAGGACTTATGAGCTCCTACAATGAGCAGTTCTTC
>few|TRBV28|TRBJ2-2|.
CASSFHSGTWPGGETGELFF
TGTGCCAGCAGTTTTCACTCGGGGACATGGCCGGGGGGTGAGACCGGGGAGCTGTTTTTT
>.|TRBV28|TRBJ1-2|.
CASSRSAGLFYGYTF
TGTGCCAGCAGTCGTTCGGCCGGGCTCTTCTATGGCTACACCTTC
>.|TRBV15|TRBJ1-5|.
CATSRDNGFGQPQHF
TGTGCCACCAGCAGAGATAATGGGTTTGGTCAGCCCCAGCATTTT
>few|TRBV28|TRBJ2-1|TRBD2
CASKLPGLAVEQFF
TGTGCCAGCAAACTACCGGGACTAGCGGTTGAGCAGTTCTTC
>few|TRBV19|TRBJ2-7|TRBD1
CASSMTGGNEQYF
TGTGCCAGTAGTATGACAGGGGGCAACGAGCAGTACTTC
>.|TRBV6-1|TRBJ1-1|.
CASSSIQGNTEAFF
TGTGCCAGCAGTTCCATACAGGGCAACACTGAAGCTTTCTTT
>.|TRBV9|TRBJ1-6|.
CASSVGSGGGSPLHF
TGTGCCAGCAGCGTAGGGTCCGGCGGGGGTTCACCCCTCCACTTT
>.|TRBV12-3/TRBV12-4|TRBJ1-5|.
CATGKVSQPQHF
TGTGCTACGGGGAAGGTGAGTCAGCCCCAGCATTTT
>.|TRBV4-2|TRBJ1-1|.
CASSLQSEAFF
TGTGCCAGCAGCCTTCAGTCTGAAGCTTTCTTT
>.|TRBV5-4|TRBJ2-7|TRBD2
CASTRGGTSSYEQYF
TGTGCCAGCACCCGAGGGGGGACTAGCTCCTACGAGCAGTACTTC
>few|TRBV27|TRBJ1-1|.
CASSLGGVADTEAFF
TGTGCCAGCAGTTTAGGGGGGGTAGCCGACACTGAAGCTTTCTTT
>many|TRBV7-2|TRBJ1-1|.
CASSLDDGLENTEAFF
TGTGCCAGCAGCTTAGACGATGGGCTGGAGAACACTGAAGCTTTCTTT
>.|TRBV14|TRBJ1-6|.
CASSQRGWNSPLHF
TGTGCCAGCAGCCAAAGGGGATGGAATTCACCCCTCCACTTT
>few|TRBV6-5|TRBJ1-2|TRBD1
CASSYSGTGLDGYTF
TGTGCCAGCAGTTACTCCGGGACAGGGTTGGATGGCTACACCTTC
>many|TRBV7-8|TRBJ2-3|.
CASRTPGLSTDTQYF
TGTGCCAGCAGAACACCGGGACTTAGCACAGATACGCAGTATTTT
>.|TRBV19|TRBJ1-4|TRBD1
CASAKEIGTARIEKLFF
TGTGCCAGTGCTAAAGAGATCGGGACAGCGAGGATCGAAAAACTGTTTTTT
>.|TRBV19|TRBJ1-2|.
CASRQGEVDGYTF
TGTGCCAGTAGACAGGGCGAAGTGGATGGCTACACCTTC
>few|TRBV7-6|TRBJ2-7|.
CASSLAGGMKYF
TGTGCCAGCAGCTTAGCGGGGGGAATGAAGTACTTC
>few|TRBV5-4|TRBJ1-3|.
CASSLDGLSGNTIYF
TGTGCCAGCAGCCTGGACGGCCTCTCTGGAAACACCATATATTTT
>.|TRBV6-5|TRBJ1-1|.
CASRVGLRAFF
TGTGCCAGCAGAGTGGGACTAAGAGCTTTCTTT
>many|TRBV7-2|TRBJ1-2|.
CASSSLPGSNYGYTF
TGTGCCAGCAGCTCCCTACCCGGATCTAACTATGGCTACACCTTC
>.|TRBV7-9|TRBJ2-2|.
CASSLLWGTRELFF
TGTGCCAGCAGCCTTCTTTGGGGCACCAGGGAGCTGTTTTTT
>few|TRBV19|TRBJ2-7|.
CASSPGLGTYEQYF
TGTGCCAGTAGTCCAGGACTGGGAACCTACGAGCAGTACTTC
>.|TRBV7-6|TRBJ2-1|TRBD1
CASSSAGGEQFF
TGTGCCAGCAGCTCTGCAGGGGGTGAGCAGTTCTTC
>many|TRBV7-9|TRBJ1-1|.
CASSLGLGGRGHTEAFF
TGTGCCAGCAGCTTAGGCCTTGGGGGTCGGGGGCACACTGAAGCTTTCTTT
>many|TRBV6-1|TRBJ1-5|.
CASSESGGNQPQHF
TGTGCCAGCAGTGAATCCGGAGGCAATCAGCCCCAGCATTTT
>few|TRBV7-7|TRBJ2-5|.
CASSPNGKQETQYF
TGTGCTAGCAGCCCAAACGGCAAACAAGAGACCCAGTACTTC
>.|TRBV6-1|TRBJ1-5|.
CASSDKTGSRRPQHF
TGTGCCAGCAGTGACAAGACCGGGTCCAGGAGGCCCCAGCATTTT
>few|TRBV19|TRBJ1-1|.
CASSNLPNTEAFF
TGTGCCAGTAGTAATCTACCGAACACTGAAGCTTTCTTT
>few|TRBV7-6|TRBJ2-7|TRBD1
CASSLPGTGPYEQYF
TGTGCCAGCAGCCTTCCCGGGACAGGGCCCTACGAGCAGTACTTC
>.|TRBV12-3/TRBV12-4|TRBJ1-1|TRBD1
CASKIGQGTEAFF
TGTGCCAGCAAAATTGGACAGGGAACTGAAGCTTTCTTT
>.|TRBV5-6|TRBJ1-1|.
CASSLITRLNTEAFF
TGTGCCAGCAGCTTGATTACCAGACTGAACACTGAAGCTTTCTTT
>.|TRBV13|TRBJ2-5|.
CASKFWVSEETQYF
TGTGCCAGCAAATTTTGGGTTTCCGAAGAGACCCAGTACTTC
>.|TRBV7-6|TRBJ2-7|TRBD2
CASSSGTSGGYEQYF
TGTGCCAGCAGCTCGGGGACTAGCGGGGGGTACGAGCAGTACTTC
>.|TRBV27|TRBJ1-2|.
CASSDSLDGYTF
TGTGCCAGCAGCGACTCTCTGGATGGCTACACCTTC
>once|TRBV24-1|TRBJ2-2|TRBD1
CATSDLTGAIPGELFF
TGTGCCACCAGTGATTTGACAGGGGCAATCCCCGGGGAGCTGTTTTTT
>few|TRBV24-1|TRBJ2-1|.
CATSARTGSSYNEQFF
TGTGCCACCAGTGCCAGAACAGGGAGCTCCTACAATGAGCAGTTCTTC
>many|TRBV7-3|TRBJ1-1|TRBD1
CATTHFHSGTANTEAFF
TGTGCCACGACCCATTTCCACAGCGGGACAGCCAACACTGAAGCTTTCTTT
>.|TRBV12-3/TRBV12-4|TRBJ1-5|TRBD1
CASSFGQGSAQPQHF
TGTGCCAGCAGTTTCGGACAGGGGAGCGCTCAGCCCCAGCATTTT
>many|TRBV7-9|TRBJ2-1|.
CASSGSAGSIYNEQFF
TGTGCCAGCAGTGGATCGGCGGGGTCGATCTACAATGAGCAGTTCTTC
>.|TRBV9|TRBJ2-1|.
CASSSGADYNEQFF
TGTGCCAGCAGCTCCGGAGCGGACTACAATGAGCAGTTCTTC
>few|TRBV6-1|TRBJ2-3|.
CASSDRDSVADTQYF
TGTGCCAGCAGTGACCGGGACTCCGTGGCAGATACGCAGTATTTT
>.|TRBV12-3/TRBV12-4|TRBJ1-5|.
CASSPGVPGYSNQPQHF
TGTGCCAGCAGTCCCGGGGTCCCAGGTTATAGCAATCAGCCCCAGCATTTT
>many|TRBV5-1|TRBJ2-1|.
CASSLTQNEQFF
TGTGCCAGCAGTTTGACCCAAAATGAGCAGTTCTTC
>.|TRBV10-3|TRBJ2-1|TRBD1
CAISESWTGDYNEQFF
TGTGCCATCAGTGAGTCGTGGACAGGGGACTACAATGAGCAGTTCTTC
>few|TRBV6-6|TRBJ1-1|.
CASSYLGDTEAFF
TGTGCCAGCAGTTACTTGGGGGACACTGAAGCTTTCTTT
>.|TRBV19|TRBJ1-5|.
CASSIGGRTQPQHF
TGTGCCAGTAGTATCGGGGGGCGCACTCAGCCCCAGCATTTT
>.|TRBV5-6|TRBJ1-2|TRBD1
CASSLYYDRVYGYTF
TGTGCCAGCAGCTTGTATTACGACAGGGTCTATGGCTACACCTTC
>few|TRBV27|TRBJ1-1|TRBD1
CASRTGLVTEAFF
TGTGCCAGCAGGACAGGGCTGGTCACTGAAGCTTTCTTT
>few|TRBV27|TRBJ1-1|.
CASSFSGFAFF
TGTGCCAGCAGTTTTTCTGGGTTCGCTTTCTTT
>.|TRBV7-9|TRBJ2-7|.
CASSPELSAYEQYF
TGTGCCAGCAGCCCGGAGTTATCGGCGTACGAGCAGTACTTC